This TCR beta chain was retrieved from a study of T cell repertoires in MIS-A myocarditis (dated by TCRdb to between 2021 and 2024). The immunoSEQ bias-controlled multiplex PCR was used to amplify TCRbeta CDR3 regions, which were then sequenced at high throughput. Processing in the source paper ran as follows. The immunoSEQ vendor pipeline collapsed and filtered the CDR3 sequences so that the abundance and frequency of each unique TCRbeta CDR3 could be quantified. CD-HIT clustered dominant CDR3 amino acid sequences with SARS-CoV-2-specific ImmuneCODE TCRbeta sequences at a 90% global sequence identity threshold. A clone was classed as hyperexpanded at a frequency of 0.1 to 1 and as large at a frequency of 0.01 to 0.1. CDR3 amino acid sequences and V and J gene assignments of dominant clones were confirmed with MiXCR. The R stringdist package was used to calculate Levenshtein distances between the patient clonotypes and the ImmuneCODE hits. The clones in this table, taken by TCRdb from immuneACCESS, are in-frame only. Not every clone is retained; where verified, under half of the shortfall comes from an unresolved V gene, and the cause of the rest is unknown. That table is the source of V, J and clone size, and D and trimming were worked out from the DNA. The sample table records 15,000 or so clones; over 70% of these occur just once. Approximately 60% of the sample is held by the ten biggest clonotypes.

To note about this clone: No antigen is known for it. It has no much larger one-base neighbor in the sample; base qualities were not kept.

The QIAamp DNA FFPE kit was used to extract genomic DNA from formalin-fixed paraffin-embedded autopsy tissue. Sequenced sample: left ventricle heart tissue obtained at autopsy. The intended sense of this specimen's cell subset or site label: cardiac tissue sample (left or right ventricle, interventricular septum, or pericardium). The receptor was isolated from a young man with fulminant myocarditis from multisystem inflammatory syndrome in adults (MIS-A) after COVID-19.

The DNA sequence is as follows: TGTGCCAGCAGTCGGGACGGAACAAATTCACCCCTCCACTTT. Its translation is CASSRDGTNSPLHF. In this chain, TRBV6-2 or TRBV6-3 is recombined with TRBJ1-6, with TRBD1 as a weak D call on 5 bases. Including the terminal cysteine and phenylalanine, the CDR3 comprises 14 residues. Of the read, only the CDR3 DNA is kept; its 42 bases are in frame from base 1. Trimming at the junction amounts to 5 bases on V and 7 bases on J, and the germline ends lie 12 bases apart. CDR1 MNHEY and CDR2 SVGEGT were looked up in the germline V gene.